These 31 T cell receptor beta chains came from one sample sequenced in a study of cytomegalovirus exposure and HLA in healthy donors. Some clones are missing from TCRdb's copy, which holds only in-frame ones; the method was immunoSEQ multiplex PCR. The data contain 190,000 or so clones, about 80% of them singletons. Sequenced input: PBMCs. All receptors come from a young woman in good health and CMV-seropositive.

The chain employs TRBV6-5 and TRBJ2-1, with TRBD2 matching over 10 bases. The trim removed 5 bases at V and 5 bases at J, leaving 6 bases unmatched. Germline-derived CDR1 and CDR2 are MNHEY and SVGAGI. This CDR3 region has 15 residues. CDR3 nucleotide sequence: TGTGCCAGCAGTCCCCAGCGGGGGGGAAACAATGAGCAGTTCTTC. This encodes CASSPQRGGNNEQFF.

The V call is TRBV25-1, the J call TRBJ1-1; tentative D call: TRBD1 (6 bases). From germline, CDR1 is MGHDK and CDR2 SYGVNS. V lost 0 bases to trimming and J lost 4 bases, with 6 bases between them. The CDR3 spans 13 residues. In nucleotides, the CDR3 is TGTGCCAGCAGTGAATACAGGGGCACTGAAGCTTTCTTT. It codes for CASSEYRGTEAFF. The full variable domain, with the rest looked up from reference TRBV25-1 and TRBJ1-1, is EADIYQTPRYLVIGTGKKITLECSQTMGHDKMYWYQQDPGMELHLIHYSYGVNSTEKGDLSSESTVSRIRTEHFPLTLESARPSHTSQYLCASSEYRGTEAFFGQGTRLTVV.

The V and J genes are TRBV7-9 and TRBJ1-2, with TRBD1 matching over 8 bases. V was pared by 2 bases and J by 7 bases, with 9 bases of the junction left unmatched. The germline gives CDR1 SEHNR, CDR2 FQNEAQ (reference sequence). The CDR3 is made up of 15 amino acids. CDR3 sequence (DNA): TGTGCCAGCAGCTTACAAATGGACAGGGCCGTTGGCTACACCTTC. It yields the protein CASSLQMDRAVGYTF.

The chain couples TRBV11-3 to TRBJ2-5; 10 nucleotides line up with TRBD1. This CDR3 contains 18 residues. Germline CDR1 SGHNT, CDR2 YENEEA. V trimming: 1 base; J trimming: 3 bases; junction bases outside the gene matches: 11. In nucleotides, the CDR3 is TGTGCCAGCAGCTTAGGGCGGACAGGGGGGAAATTGAAAGAGACCCAGTACTTC. Residues: CASSLGRTGGKLKETQYF.

The chain couples TRBV4-2 to TRBJ2-2; 12 bases align to TRBD2. V lost 4 bases, J lost 8 bases, and 8 bases stayed unmatched. CDR1 and CDR2 from the germline V gene are LGHNA and YNFKEQ. The CDR3 contains 16 residues. CDR3 nucleotide sequence: TGTGCCAGCAGCCGGTCCGGGACTAGCGGGTTGGGGGAGCTGTTTTTT. Translation gives CASSRSGTSGLGELFF.

This sequence joins TRBV15 and TRBJ1-2, with 11 bases fitting TRBD1. Per germline, CDR1 LNHNV and CDR2 YYDKDF (reference sequence). J gave up 8 bases and V 3 bases, and 2 bases lay outside the gene matches. This CDR3 is built from 13 residues. The CDR3: CATSRGQGEGYTF. CDR3 nucleotides: TGTGCCACCAGCAGGGGACAGGGGGAAGGCTACACCTTC.

V and J are TRBV7-6 and TRBJ2-2; 8 nucleotides line up with TRBD2. J was trimmed by 9 bases and V by 5 bases; bases with no gene match: 11. Germline V gene data show CDR1 as SGHVS and CDR2 as FNYEAQ. The CDR3 sequence is 15 residues long. The chain's CDR3 is CASSVTSGGGWELFF. The CDR3 DNA reads TGTGCCAGCAGCGTCACCTCCGGGGGGGGCTGGGAGCTGTTTTTT.

This chain connects TRBV6-4 to TRBJ1-6; 10 bases align to TRBD1. Trimming removed 6 bases from V and 10 bases from J; junction bases left unmatched: 6. Germline V gives CDR1 MRHNA, CDR2 SNTAGT. The CDR3 loop spans 14 amino acids. CDR3 bases: TGTGCCAGCAGCGTCGGGACAGGGGACTCACCCCTCCACTTT. Encoded protein: CASSVGTGDSPLHF.

V and J are TRBV12-5 and TRBJ2-1; D perhaps matches TRBD2 (7 bases). The CDR3 is 17 amino acids. V shed 7 bases and J shed 4 bases, with 23 bases lying between them. From germline, CDR1 is LGHNT and CDR2 FRNRAP. CDR3 sequence: CASAPGGGGFSYNEQFF. The CDR3 nucleotides are TGTGCTAGTGCCCCCGGGGGAGGGGGGTTTTCATACAATGAGCAGTTCTTC. Full variable domain (outside the CDR3, taken from reference TRBV12-5 and TRBJ2-1): DARVTQTPRHKVTEMGQEVTMRCQPILGHNTVFWYRQTMMQGLELLAYFRNRAPLDDSGMPKDRFSAEMPDATLATLKIQPSEPRDSAVYFCASAPGGGGFSYNEQFFGPGTRLTVL.

The rearrangement links TRBV27 to TRBJ2-6, with D possibly being TRBD1 (6 bases). Germline CDR1 and CDR2: MNHEY and SMNVEV (reference sequence). This CDR3 comprises 18 residues. Trimming shortened V by 2 bases and J by 0 bases, and 14 bases separated the two germline ends. CDR3 protein: CASSLGQGLGSGANVLTF. The DNA for the CDR3 is TGTGCCAGCAGTTTAGGGCAGGGGTTGGGCTCTGGGGCCAACGTCCTGACTTTC.

This clone has a handful of counts. The V gene is TRBV11-2, the J gene TRBJ1-6; no reliable D call. In germline, CDR1 is SGHAT, CDR2 FQNNGV. The CDR3 is 14 residues long. Trimming stripped 3 bases from V and 11 bases from J, with 14 bases between. CDR3 in amino acids: CASSFEPRRAPLHF. CDR3 DNA: TGTGCCAGCAGCTTCGAGCCTAGGAGGGCACCCCTCCACTTT.

The chain joins TRBV5-4 to TRBJ2-7, with TRBD2 identical over 11 bases. V lost 3 bases and J lost 2; bases outside the gene matches: 4. Germline V lookup: CDR1 SGHNT, CDR2 YYREEE (reference sequence). The CDR3 consists of 15 residues. CDR3 sequence (DNA): TGTGCCAGCAGCTCCGGGACTAGCGGACCCTACGAGCAGTACTTC. It encodes CASSSGTSGPYEQYF.

J is TRBJ1-2 and V is TRBV6-4; no reliable D call. CDR3 length equals 17 residues. CDR1 MRHNA and CDR2 SNTAGT come from the germline V gene. The V end was cut by 6 bases, the J end by 6 bases, with 26 bases between. CDR3 in DNA: TGTGCCAGCAGCCCGGACCCACTCCGGGAGCTTAGGGATGGCTACACCTTC. Translated, it gives CASSPDPLRELRDGYTF.

The chain joins TRBV5-6 to TRBJ1-4; D is unresolved. The CDR3 has 12 amino acids. V was shortened by 3 bases and J by 5 bases, with 5 bases between the two germline ends. CDR1 is SGHDT and CDR2 is YYEEEE in the germline V gene. The CDR3 loop is CASSSTNEKLFF. In nucleotides, the CDR3 is TGTGCCAGCAGCTCCACAAATGAAAAACTGTTTTTT.

The chain is built from TRBV5-4 and TRBJ2-3, with D tentatively TRBD2 (5 bases). Trimming pared 4 bases from V and 0 bases from J, leaving 12 bases between. Germline V gene lookup returns CDR1 SGHNT and CDR2 YYREEE (reference sequence). This CDR3 comprises 15 residues. The CDR3 region has the DNA TGTGCCAGCAGCGTCGGCGGGTTTAGCACAGATACGCAGTATTTT. Protein: CASSVGGFSTDTQYF. Variable domain in full (rest from reference TRBV5-4 and TRBJ2-3): ETGVTQSPTHLIKTRGQQVTLRCSSQSGHNTVSWYQQALGQGPQFIFQYYREEENGRGNFPPRFSGLQFPNYSSELNVNALELDDSALYLCASSVGGFSTDTQYFGPGTRLTVL.

The chain links TRBV25-1 to TRBJ1-2; 8 bases agree with TRBD1. The J segment lost 8 bases and the V segment lost 1 base, leaving 6 bases of the junction unmatched. The CDR3 extends over 14 amino acids. The germline V gene encodes CDR1 MGHDK and CDR2 SYGVNS. In nucleotides, the CDR3 is TGTGCCAGCAGTGAATCGGGGACAGGTGGAGGCTACACCTTC. Translating gives CASSESGTGGGYTF.

The chain employs TRBV11-2 and TRBJ2-1; 9 bases line up with TRBD2. In germline, CDR1 is SGHAT, CDR2 FQNNGV. This CDR3 contains 15 residues. The trim removed 6 bases at V and 8 bases at J, leaving 11 bases unmatched. The CDR3 protein is CASRRLAAPSDEQFF. CDR3 sequence (DNA): TGTGCCAGCAGGAGACTAGCGGCCCCGTCGGATGAGCAGTTCTTC.

The chain is built from TRBV7-8 and TRBJ2-5; TRBD2 agrees at 8 bases. The CDR3 spans 13 residues. The trim removed 8 bases at V and 5 bases at J, leaving 7 bases unmatched. CDR1 SGHVS and CDR2 FQNEAQ come from the germline V gene. CDR3 amino acids: CASGTGGGETQYF. In DNA, the CDR3 is TGTGCCAGCGGAACCGGGGGGGGCGAGACCCAGTACTTC.

The chain carries TRBV5-1 and TRBJ1-3, with TRBD1 matching over 8 bases. The CDR3 covers 16 residues. Germline V CDR1 and CDR2: SGHRS, YFSETQ. V shed 4 bases, J shed 4 bases, and the junction held 10 bases outside the gene matches. Here the CDR3 DNA reads TGCGCCAGCAGCCCGACAGGGGCGACGTCCGGAAACACCATATATTTT. Its protein is CASSPTGATSGNTIYF. Together with reference TRBV5-1 and TRBJ1-3, the CDR3 gives the full variable domain: KAGVTQTPRYLIKTRGQQVTLSCSPISGHRSVSWYQQTPGQGLQFLFEYFSETQRNKGNFPGRFSGRQFSNSRSEMNVSTLELGDSALYLCASSPTGATSGNTIYFGEGSWLTVV.

This clone was recorded only once. The chain carries TRBV10-3 and TRBJ1-1, with 7 bases identical to TRBD1. In germline, CDR1 is ENHRY, CDR2 SYGVKD. V gave up 6 bases and J gave up 3 bases; unmatched junction bases: 4. The CDR3 totals 13 residues. CDR3 in DNA: TGTGCCATCAGCACCGACAGGGACACTGAAGCTTTCTTT. As protein: CAISTDRDTEAFF.

V gene TRBV4-3 combines with J gene TRBJ2-2, with D perhaps TRBD1 (5 bases). Trimming pared 0 bases from V and 1 base from J, leaving 12 bases between. There are 17 residues in the CDR3. Germline values: CDR1 LGHNA, CDR2 YSLEER. The CDR3 here is CASSQDWGRENTGELFF. In DNA, the CDR3 is TGCGCCAGCAGCCAAGATTGGGGCAGGGAGAACACCGGGGAGCTGTTTTTT.

Ten or more counts support this clone. The rearrangement uses TRBV10-3 and TRBJ1-6; D gene uncertain. CDR1 ENHRY and CDR2 SYGVKD come from the germline V gene. V dropped 6 bases and J dropped 0 bases, with 6 bases sitting between them. This CDR3 has 14 residues. CDR3: CAISADSYNSPLHF. The CDR3 coding sequence is TGTGCCATCAGCGCAGACTCCTATAATTCACCCCTCCACTTT.

This chain links TRBV27 with TRBJ2-1, with TRBD1 as a possible D gene (5 bases). This CDR3 contains 15 residues. Germline CDR1 and CDR2: MNHEY and SMNVEV (reference sequence). Trimming took 2 bases from V and 9 from J, leaving 17 bases between them. The CDR3 spells CASSLGALNRGEQFF. The CDR3 coding sequence is TGTGCCAGCAGTTTAGGGGCCCTGAACCGTGGTGAGCAGTTCTTC.

The CDR3 loop reads CASSELRGQGKNTIYF. The CDR3 DNA follows: TGTGCCAGCAGTGAATTAAGGGGACAGGGAAAAAACACCATATATTTT. This chain connects TRBV2 to TRBJ1-3, with 9 bases identical to TRBD1. Unmatched junction bases numbered 8, after V lost 2 bases and J lost 6 bases. Germline CDR1 SNHLY, CDR2 FYNNEI. The CDR3 spans 16 residues.

The chain recombines TRBV6-5 with TRBJ2-1; no clear D. Germline CDR1 MNHEY, CDR2 SVGAGI. Trimming removed 2 bases at V and 7 bases at J, with 6 bases between. The CDR3 runs to 12 residues. Here the CDR3 DNA reads TGTGCCAGCAGTTACGCCGGTAATGAGCAGTTCTTC. Protein: CASSYAGNEQFF.

The rearrangement links TRBV6-1 to TRBJ1-2, with D perhaps matching TRBD1 (6 bases). The CDR3 extends over 14 amino acids. Trimming removed 6 bases at V and 0 bases at J, with 11 bases between. Per the germline V gene, CDR1 is MNHNS and CDR2 is SASEGT. This CDR3 is CASSPGVANYGYTF. The CDR3 bases are TGTGCCAGCAGCCCAGGGGTGGCTAACTATGGCTACACCTTC.

The chain joins TRBV5-1 to TRBJ2-7, with a weak D call TRBD2 (6 bases). CDR1 and CDR2 from the germline V gene are SGHRS and YFSETQ. This CDR3 is built from 14 residues. V shed 4 bases and J shed 1 base, with 12 bases lying between them. CDR3: CASSPRGTSYEQYF. The CDR3 DNA reads as TGCGCCAGCAGCCCGCGGGGTACTTCCTACGAGCAGTACTTC.

The rearrangement uses TRBV5-4 and TRBJ2-3; D remains unclear. This CDR3 is 13 amino acids long. Trimming cost V 0 bases and J 6 bases, with 8 bases left between them. CDR1 is SGHNT and CDR2 is YYREEE in the germline V gene (reference sequence). CDR3 region: CASSLGAHDTQYF. CDR3 nucleotides: TGTGCCAGCAGCTTGGGGGCCCACGATACGCAGTATTTT.

The rearrangement uses TRBV27 and TRBJ2-5, with D unresolved. CDR1 is MNHEY and CDR2 is SMNVEV in the germline V gene (reference sequence). The CDR3 consists of 11 residues. V was cut by 6 bases and J by 2 bases, with 4 bases left in between. The CDR3 DNA follows: TGTGCCAGCAGGGCTCAAGAGACCCAGTACTTC. Translated, it gives CASRAQETQYF.

The chain recombines TRBV7-3 with TRBJ2-3; possible D gene TRBD1, 6 bases. The CDR3 is 13 amino acids. V dropped 2 bases and J dropped 4 bases, with 7 bases sitting between them. From germline, CDR1 is SGHTA and CDR2 FQGTGA. CDR3: CASSLQGPDTQYF. Here the CDR3 DNA reads TGTGCCAGCAGCTTACAGGGGCCAGATACGCAGTATTTT.

This clone was picked up one time. The J gene is TRBJ1-1, the V gene TRBV2, with D hard to call. The CDR3 is 13 amino acids. CDR1 is SNHLY and CDR2 is FYNNEI in the germline V gene. Trimming stripped 0 bases from V and 7 bases from J, with 9 bases between. CDR3 sequence reads: CASSEAWGGEAFF. The CDR3 DNA is TGTGCCAGCAGTGAAGCTTGGGGAGGTGAAGCTTTCTTT.